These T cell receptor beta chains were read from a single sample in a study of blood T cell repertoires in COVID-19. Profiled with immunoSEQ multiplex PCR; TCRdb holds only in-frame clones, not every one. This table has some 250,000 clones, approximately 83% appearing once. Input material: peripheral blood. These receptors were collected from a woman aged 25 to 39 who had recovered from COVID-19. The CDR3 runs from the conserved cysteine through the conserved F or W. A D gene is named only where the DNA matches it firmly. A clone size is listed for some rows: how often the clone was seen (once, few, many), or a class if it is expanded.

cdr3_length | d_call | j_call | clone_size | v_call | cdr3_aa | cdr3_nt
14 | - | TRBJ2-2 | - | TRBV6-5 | CASGPLPNTGELFF | TGTGCCAGCGGCCCCCTCCCGAACACCGGGGAGCTGTTTTTT
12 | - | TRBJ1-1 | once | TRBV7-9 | CASINQGTEAFF | TGTGCCAGCATCAATCAGGGCACTGAAGCTTTCTTT
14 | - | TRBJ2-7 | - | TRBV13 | CASSLLGGLGEQYF | TGTGCCAGCAGCTTACTGGGGGGGCTCGGCGAGCAGTACTTC
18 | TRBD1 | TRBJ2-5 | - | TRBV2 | CASSTPGQGRVYQETQYF | TGTGCCAGCAGTACTCCGGGACAGGGGAGGGTTTACCAAGAGACCCAGTACTTC
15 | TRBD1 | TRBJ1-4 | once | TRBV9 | CASSAAGTGVEKLFF | TGTGCCAGCAGCGCAGCCGGGACAGGTGTAGAAAAACTGTTTTTT
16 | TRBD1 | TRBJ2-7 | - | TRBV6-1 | CASSELQGAGSYEQYF | TGTGCCAGCAGTGAATTACAGGGGGCGGGGAGCTACGAGCAGTACTTC
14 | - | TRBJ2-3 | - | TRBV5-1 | CASSSGLGTDTQYF | TGCGCCAGCAGCTCGGGTCTCGGCACAGATACGCAGTATTTT
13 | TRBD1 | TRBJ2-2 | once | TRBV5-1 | CASSLDRAGELFF | TGCGCCAGCAGCCTCGACAGGGCCGGGGAGCTGTTTTTT
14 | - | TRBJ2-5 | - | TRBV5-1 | CASSSTVGKETQYF | TGCGCCAGCAGCTCTACAGTCGGGAAAGAGACCCAGTACTTC
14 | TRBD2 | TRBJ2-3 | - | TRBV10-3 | CAITSGGPGDTQYF | TGTGCCATCACTAGCGGGGGGCCCGGAGATACGCAGTATTTT
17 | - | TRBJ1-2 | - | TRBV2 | CASSDLLTARPNYGYTF | TGTGCCAGCAGTGATCTCCTGACTGCAAGACCCAACTATGGCTACACCTTC
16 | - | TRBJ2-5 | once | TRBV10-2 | CASSARTAETQETQYF | TGCGCCAGCAGTGCGCGTACAGCGGAAACACAAGAGACCCAGTACTTC
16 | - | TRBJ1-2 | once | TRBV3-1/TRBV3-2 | CASSQERAARVDGYTF | TGTGCCAGCAGCCAAGAGCGGGCTGCCCGGGTGGATGGCTACACCTTC
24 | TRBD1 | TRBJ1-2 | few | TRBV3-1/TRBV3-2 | CATVLLGGLATVLDRGPVNYGYTF | TGTGCCACCGTACTACTCGGGGGCCTGGCCACCGTATTGGACAGGGGTCCCGTTAACTATGGCTACACCTTC
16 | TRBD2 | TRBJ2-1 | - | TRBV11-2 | CASSQGLAGPNNEQFF | TGTGCCAGCAGCCAGGGACTAGCGGGGCCAAACAATGAGCAGTTCTTC
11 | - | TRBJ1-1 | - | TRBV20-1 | CSALMYREAFF | TGCAGTGCACTTATGTACAGGGAGGCTTTCTTT
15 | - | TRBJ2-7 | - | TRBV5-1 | CASSLAAGAGYEQYF | TGCGCCAGCAGCTTGGCCGCGGGGGCCGGGTACGAGCAGTACTTC
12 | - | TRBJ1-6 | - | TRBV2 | CASSSTGFTLHF | TGTGCCAGCAGCTCCACAGGGTTCACCCTCCACTTT
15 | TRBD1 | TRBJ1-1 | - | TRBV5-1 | CASKGQGAIDTEAFF | TGCGCCAGCAAGGGACAGGGGGCGATTGACACTGAAGCTTTCTTT
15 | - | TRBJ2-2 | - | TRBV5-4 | CASSPGTQNTGELFF | TGTGCCAGCAGCCCCGGGACACAGAACACCGGGGAGCTGTTTTTT
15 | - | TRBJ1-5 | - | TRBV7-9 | CASSPTGPRGQPQHF | TGTGCCAGCAGCCCAACAGGGCCCCGGGGTCAGCCCCAGCATTTT